Given below is one TCR beta chain in context. This specimen belongs to a study of blood T cell repertoires in COVID-19. Whole-study context: PBMCs, B-cell-depleted T cells, or T cells were the source of the cDNA or gDNA that made up the material.

The germline V gene encodes CDR1 SQVTM and CDR2 ANQGSEA. The CDR3 totals 16 residues. V was shortened by 2 bases and J by 0 bases, with 16 bases between the two germline ends. Sequencing was performed with immunoSEQ multiplex PCR; in TCRdb, only in-frame clones are kept and a portion is missing. The profile shows about 110,000 clones, 87% of them singletons. What was sequenced was peripheral blood. The chain recombines TRBV29-1 with TRBJ1-1; D perhaps matches TRBD1 (5 bases). This clonotype originated in a human donor in a cohort sampled during active COVID-19. The DNA for the CDR3 is TGCAGCGTTGAAAAGCCAAGGGGAGGAATGAACACTGAAGCTTTCTTT. It encodes CSVEKPRGGMNTEAFF.